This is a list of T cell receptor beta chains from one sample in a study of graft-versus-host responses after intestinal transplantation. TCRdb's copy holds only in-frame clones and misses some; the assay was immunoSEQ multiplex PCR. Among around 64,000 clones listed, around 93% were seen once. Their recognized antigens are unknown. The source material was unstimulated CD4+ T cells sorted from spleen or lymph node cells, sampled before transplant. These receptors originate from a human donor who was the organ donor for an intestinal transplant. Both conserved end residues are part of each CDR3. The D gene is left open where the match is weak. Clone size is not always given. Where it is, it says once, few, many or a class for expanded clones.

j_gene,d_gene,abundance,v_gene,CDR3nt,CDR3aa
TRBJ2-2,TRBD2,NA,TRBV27,TGTGCCAGTTCGAGAAGGTTGGGCGGGGGGATGAGGACCGGGGAGCTGTTTTTT,CASSRRLGGGMRTGELFF
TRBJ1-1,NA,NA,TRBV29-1,TGCAGCGTTGTGGTGCGGGGACGTACTGAAGCTTTCTTT,CSVVVRGRTEAFF
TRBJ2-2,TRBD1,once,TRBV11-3,TGTGCCAGCAGCCCTGGGACAGGGGGCTTCACCGGGGAGCTGTTTTTT,CASSPGTGGFTGELFF
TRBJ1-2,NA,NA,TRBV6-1,TGTGCCAGCAGGATTTACAGGGTTAGGGGCTACACCTTC,CASRIYRVRGYTF
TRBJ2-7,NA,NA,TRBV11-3,TGTGCCAGCAGCTTAGCGCCGGCCCGCTCCTACGAGCAGTACTTC,CASSLAPARSYEQYF
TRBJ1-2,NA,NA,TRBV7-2,TGTGCCAGCAGTGTTATTCCGGGTGGCTACACCTTC,CASSVIPGGYTF
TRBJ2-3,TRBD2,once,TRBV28,TGTGCCAGCAGTCACCCGGGACTAGCGGACACAGATACGCAGTATTTT,CASSHPGLADTDTQYF
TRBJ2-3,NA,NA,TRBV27,TGTGCCAGCAGTTTGCTAGCTGGGACAGATACGCAGTATTTT,CASSLLAGTDTQYF
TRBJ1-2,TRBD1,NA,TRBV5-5,TGTGCCAGCAGCTTGGGGGACAGGGTGTTGAGGGGCTACACCTTC,CASSLGDRVLRGYTF
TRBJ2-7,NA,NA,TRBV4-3,TGCGCCAGCAGCCAAGAACCCGGTCAGTCGCACGAGCAGTACTTC,CASSQEPGQSHEQYF
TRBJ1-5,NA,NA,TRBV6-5,TGTGCCAGCAGCCGCTCCACATTATACAATCAGCCCCAGCATTTT,CASSRSTLYNQPQHF
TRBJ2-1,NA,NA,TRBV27,TGTGCCAGCAGTCCCCCAGAAGCCTTCTACAATGAGCAGTTCTTC,CASSPPEAFYNEQFF
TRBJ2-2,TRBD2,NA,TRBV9,TGTGCCAGCAGCGTCTGGAGCGGGGGGAACACCGGGGAGCTGTTTTTT,CASSVWSGGNTGELFF
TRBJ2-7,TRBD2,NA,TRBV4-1,TGCGCCAGCAGCCAAGACTTAAGGACTAGCGGGGGGCGCTACGAGCAGTACTTC,CASSQDLRTSGGRYEQYF
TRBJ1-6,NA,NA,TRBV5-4,TGTGCCAGCAGCTTGGAAAGCTCCTATAATTCACCCCTCCACTTT,CASSLESSYNSPLHF
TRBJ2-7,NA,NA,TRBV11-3,TGTGCCAGCAGCTCCCGGCCCTACGAGCAGTACTTC,CASSSRPYEQYF
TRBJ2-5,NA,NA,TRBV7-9,TGTGCCAGCAGCGAGGGGCTGGCGACCCAGTACTTC,CASSEGLATQYF
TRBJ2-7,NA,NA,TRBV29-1,TGCAGCGTTGTGGAACAAGGGGCCTACGAGCAGTACTTC,CSVVEQGAYEQYF
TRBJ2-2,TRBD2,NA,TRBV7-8,TGTGCCAGCAGCCGAATGACTAGCGGGATGAACACCGGGGAGCTGTTTTTT,CASSRMTSGMNTGELFF
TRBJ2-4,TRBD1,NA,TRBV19,TGTGCCAGTAGTAAAGGGCCCCGAATAACAGGGGGTCTAGCCAAAAACATTCAGTACTTC,CASSKGPRITGGLAKNIQYF
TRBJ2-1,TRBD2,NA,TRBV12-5,TGTGCTAGTGGTTTACGGGGGGGGCAGAATGAGCAGTTCTTC,CASGLRGGQNEQFF
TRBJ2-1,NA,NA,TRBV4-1,TGCGCCAGCAGCTCAAGACATATTCCCTACAATGAGCAGTTCTTC,CASSSRHIPYNEQFF
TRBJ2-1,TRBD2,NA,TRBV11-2,TGTGCCAGCAGCTTAGTTTTGCGGGGGGGTCGGGTCTTC,CASSLVLRGGRVF
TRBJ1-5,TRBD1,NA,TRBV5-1,TGCGCCAGCAGCTTCGGGACAGGGGATCAGCCCCAGCATTTT,CASSFGTGDQPQHF
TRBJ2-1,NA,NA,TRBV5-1,TGCGCCAGCAGCTTGGAGGTGGCATACAATGAGCAGTTCTTC,CASSLEVAYNEQFF
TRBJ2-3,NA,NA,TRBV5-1,TGCGCCAGCAGCCGCACAGATACGCAGTATTTT,CASSRTDTQYF
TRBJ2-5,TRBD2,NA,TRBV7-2,TGTGCCAGCAGCTTTTACCTCGGGGGGGCGCTTGTGAAGACCCAGTACTTC,CASSFYLGGALVKTQYF
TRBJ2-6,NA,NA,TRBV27,TGTGCCAGCAGTTTCTCTGGGGCCAACGTCCTGACTTTC,CASSFSGANVLTF
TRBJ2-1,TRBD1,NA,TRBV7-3,TGTGCCAGCAGTTCAGGGGGCCCCTTTTACAATGAGCAGTTCTTC,CASSSGGPFYNEQFF
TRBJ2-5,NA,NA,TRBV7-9,TGTGCCAGCAGCGGCGGAGGGGCCCGAGGATTAGAGACCCAGTACTTC,CASSGGGARGLETQYF
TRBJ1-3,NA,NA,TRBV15,TGTGCCACCAGCAGAGAGGGGGCCAAAGGAAACACCATATATTTT,CATSREGAKGNTIYF
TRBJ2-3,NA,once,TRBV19,TGTGCCAGTAGCGGGGGGCCTAGCACAGATACGCAGTATTTT,CASSGGPSTDTQYF
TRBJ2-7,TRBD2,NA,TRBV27,TGTGCCAGCAGTCAGCGGGACGGAACCTACGAGCAGTACTTC,CASSQRDGTYEQYF
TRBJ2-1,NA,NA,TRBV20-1,TGCAGTGCTAGTCTCTACAATGAGCAGTTCTTC,CSASLYNEQFF
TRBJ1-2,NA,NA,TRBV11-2,TGTGCCAGCAGCTTCAGGCGTTCAGACCGGATTAACTATGGCTACACCTTC,CASSFRRSDRINYGYTF
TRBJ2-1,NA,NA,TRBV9,TGTGCCAGCAGCGTAAAACTAGGCAATGAGCAGTTCTTC,CASSVKLGNEQFF
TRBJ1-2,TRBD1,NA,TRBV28,TGTGCCAGCAGTGAGGGGGCGCGGTATGGCTACACCTTC,CASSEGARYGYTF
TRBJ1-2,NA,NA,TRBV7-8,TGTGCCAGCAGCTTAGGACAGAACTATGGCTACACCTTC,CASSLGQNYGYTF
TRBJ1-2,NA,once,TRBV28,TGTGCCAGCAGTCCCGCTACGTACAGGTTAATCTATGGCTACACCTTC,CASSPATYRLIYGYTF
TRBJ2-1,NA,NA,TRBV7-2,TGTGCCAGCAGCTTAAGGGGAACCGGGACCACCTACAATGAGCAGTTCTTC,CASSLRGTGTTYNEQFF
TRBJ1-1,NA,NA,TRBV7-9,TGTGCCAGCAGCTCTCGAGGGGGGGCTCGGGCTTTCTTT,CASSSRGGARAFF
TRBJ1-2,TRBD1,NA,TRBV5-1,TGCGCCAGCAGCCCGGGGACAGGAGTTGGCTACACCTTC,CASSPGTGVGYTF
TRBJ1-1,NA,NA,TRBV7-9,TGTGCCAGCCGTCGACTGGACAGTTTTCAGGCTTTCTTT,CASRRLDSFQAFF
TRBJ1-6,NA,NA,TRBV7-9,TGTGCCAGCAGCTTAGCGATACAGGCCGAAACACCCCTCCACTTT,CASSLAIQAETPLHF
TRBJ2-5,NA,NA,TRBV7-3,TGTGCCAGCAGCTTGGGATCTAGGAAGGGGCGGGAGACCCAGTACTTC,CASSLGSRKGRETQYF
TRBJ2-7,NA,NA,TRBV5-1,TGCGCCAGCAGCTTAAACCGGGGGTCCCACGAGCAGTACTTC,CASSLNRGSHEQYF
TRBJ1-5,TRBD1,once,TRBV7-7,TGTGCTAGCAGCACCCGTCCCCGACAGGGCGATAGCAATCAGCCCCAGCATTTT,CASSTRPRQGDSNQPQHF